Below, 20 T cell receptor beta chains from the same sample are listed, as sequenced in a study of T cell clusters in autoimmune cytopenias. Each sample's input was about 270 ng genomic DNA, 40,000 or so genome equivalents. One tube held mixed TRB-A and TRB-B primer pools for touch-down PCR. Following a re-call of the multiplex PCR reads, TCRdb has one entry per CDR3 protein and lacks DNA. The listing records roughly 890 distinct CDR3 sequences. The material sequenced was peripheral blood. Receptors originate from a human donor with an autoimmune cytopenia or autoimmune hepatitis (not recorded which).

This chain uses TRBV6-5 with TRBJ2-1; no DNA is available, so the TRBD2 call from TCRdb remains unchecked. The V gene's germline CDR1 is MNHEY and CDR2 SVGAGI. CDR3 length: 15 residues. CDR3 region: CASNVAGGAYNEQFF.

This clonotype ranks as medium-sized in terms of frequency. The V gene is TRBV6-5, the J gene TRBJ1-4; the TCRdb D gene call, TRBD1, has no DNA to confirm it. The CDR3 sequence is 16 residues long. Germline V CDR1 and CDR2: MNHEY, SVGAGI. This CDR3 is CASSQGQAVAWEKLFF.

This clonotype is labeled large (0.1 to 1%) based on frequency. V usage is TRBV7-2 and J usage is TRBJ2-3; as DNA is missing, the TRBD1 call by TCRdb cannot be tested. The CDR3 has 12 residues. From germline, CDR1 is SGHTA and CDR2 FQGNSA. This CDR3 reads CASSFQGSTQYF.

This clonotype is identified as medium-sized from frequency. The chain links TRBV11-2 to TRBJ1-2; with no DNA, the TCRdb D assignment of TRBD1 cannot be verified. Germline V gene data show CDR1 as SGHAT and CDR2 as FQNNGV. The CDR3 spans 13 residues. CDR3 loop: CASSPGQGYGYTF. The full variable domain, its missing parts supplied by reference TRBV11-2 and TRBJ1-2, is EAGVAQSPRYKIIEKRQSVAFWCNPISGHATLYWYQQILGQGPKLLIQFQNNGVVDDSQLPKDRFSAERLKGVDSTLKIQPAKLEDSAVYLCASSPGQGYGYTFGSGTRLTVV.

Measured by frequency, this clonotype is medium-sized. This rearrangement joins TRBV6-2 or TRBV6-3 to TRBJ2-1; TCRdb calls TRBD2, which cannot be checked without DNA. The CDR3 loop spans 15 amino acids. CDR1 MNHEY and CDR2 SVGEGT come from the germline V gene. CDR3 protein: CASSPGLAGGGEQFF.

CDR3 protein: CSAPSDRGYAEAFF. V is TRBV20-1 and J is TRBJ1-1; TCRdb selects TRBD1, and the lack of DNA leaves this call unchecked. The CDR3 sequence is 14 residues long. Looked up from germline, CDR1 is DFQATT and CDR2 is SNEGSKA (reference sequence).

This clonotype is classed as medium-sized by frequency. The V call is TRBV7-2, the J call TRBJ2-1; TCRdb picks TRBD2, but there is no DNA to check that call. CDR3 size: 15 residues. CDR1 and CDR2 from the germline V gene are SGHTA and FQGNSA. The CDR3 reads CASSPGLNSYNEQFF.

CDR3: CSAPGTSVLQYF. The V call is TRBV20-1, the J call TRBJ2-4; no DNA is available, so the TRBD2 call from TCRdb remains unchecked. This CDR3 contains 12 residues. Germline lookup yields CDR1 DFQATT and CDR2 SNEGSKA (reference sequence).

By frequency, this clonotype is medium-sized. This chain links TRBV6-5 with TRBJ2-5; absent DNA, TCRdb's TRBD1 call cannot be checked. Germline CDR1 is MNHEY and CDR2 is SVGAGI. This CDR3 spans 16 amino acids. CDR3 sequence reads: CASSSDRARQGETQYF.

CDR3 loop: CASTGTANTEAFF. This chain connects TRBV7-9 to TRBJ1-1; TCRdb's assignment of TRBD1 cannot be checked, as there is no DNA. CDR1 SEHNR and CDR2 FQNEAQ come from the germline V gene (reference sequence). The CDR3 is made up of 13 amino acids.

The rearrangement joins TRBV24-1 to TRBJ2-1; the TCRdb call, TRBD2, lacks DNA for checking. Germline CDR1 KGHDR, CDR2 SFDVKD. The CDR3 is 14 residues long. CDR3 region: CATSVSGGDSRLFF.

This clonotype is called large based on its frequency. The V call is TRBV29-1, the J call TRBJ2-1; TCRdb gives TRBD1 as the D gene, but with no DNA this cannot be confirmed. Germline V gives CDR1 SQVTM, CDR2 ANQGSEA. CDR3 length: 14 residues. CDR3 amino acids: CSVDRDIKYNEQFF.

The V and J genes are TRBV10-3 and TRBJ2-5; the D call of TRBD1 rests on TCRdb alone, since no DNA is present to check it. The CDR3 is made up of 14 amino acids. Germline V gene lookup returns CDR1 ENHRY and CDR2 SYGVKD. The chain's CDR3 is CAIKGTGEQETQYF.

The genes are TRBV14 and TRBJ1-1; TCRdb designates TRBD1, a call that cannot be tested without DNA. The CDR3 extends over 12 amino acids. The germline CDR1 and CDR2 sequences are SGHDN and FVKESK. The CDR3 loop reads CASSHPGAKAFF.

This clonotype registers medium-sized by frequency. The chain joins TRBV20-1 to TRBJ2-3; the D call from TCRdb, TRBD1, cannot be confirmed without DNA. The CDR3 contains 15 residues. Per germline, CDR1 DFQATT and CDR2 SNEGSKA (reference sequence). The CDR3: CSARDRGGATDTQYF.

The rearrangement links TRBV5-4 to TRBJ2-3. The CDR3 sequence is 16 residues long. Germline V gene sequence: CDR1 SGHNT, CDR2 YYREEE (reference sequence). CDR3: CASFSAAASSTDTQYF.

This clonotype ranks as medium-sized in terms of frequency. The chain carries TRBV10-3 and TRBJ1-3. CDR1 ENHRY and CDR2 SYGVKD come from the germline V gene. This CDR3 spans 12 amino acids. The CDR3 here is CAITSIGHTIYF.

The CDR3 reads CASSFGRDGNTIYF. The gene calls are TRBV12-3 or TRBV12-4 and TRBJ1-3. The CDR3 is 14 amino acids.

This clonotype registers medium-sized by frequency. V gene TRBV20-1 combines with J gene TRBJ2-1. The CDR3 has 12 residues. Looked up from germline, CDR1 is DFQATT and CDR2 is SNEGSKA (reference sequence). The CDR3 protein is CSASTKMGEQFF.

This clonotype is medium-sized by frequency. The chain uses TRBV9 and TRBJ2-3; TCRdb's D call, TRBD2, is unchecked because there is no DNA. This CDR3 is 14 amino acids long. Germline loops: CDR1 SGDLS, CDR2 YYNGEE. The CDR3 here is CASSLAGGADTQYF.